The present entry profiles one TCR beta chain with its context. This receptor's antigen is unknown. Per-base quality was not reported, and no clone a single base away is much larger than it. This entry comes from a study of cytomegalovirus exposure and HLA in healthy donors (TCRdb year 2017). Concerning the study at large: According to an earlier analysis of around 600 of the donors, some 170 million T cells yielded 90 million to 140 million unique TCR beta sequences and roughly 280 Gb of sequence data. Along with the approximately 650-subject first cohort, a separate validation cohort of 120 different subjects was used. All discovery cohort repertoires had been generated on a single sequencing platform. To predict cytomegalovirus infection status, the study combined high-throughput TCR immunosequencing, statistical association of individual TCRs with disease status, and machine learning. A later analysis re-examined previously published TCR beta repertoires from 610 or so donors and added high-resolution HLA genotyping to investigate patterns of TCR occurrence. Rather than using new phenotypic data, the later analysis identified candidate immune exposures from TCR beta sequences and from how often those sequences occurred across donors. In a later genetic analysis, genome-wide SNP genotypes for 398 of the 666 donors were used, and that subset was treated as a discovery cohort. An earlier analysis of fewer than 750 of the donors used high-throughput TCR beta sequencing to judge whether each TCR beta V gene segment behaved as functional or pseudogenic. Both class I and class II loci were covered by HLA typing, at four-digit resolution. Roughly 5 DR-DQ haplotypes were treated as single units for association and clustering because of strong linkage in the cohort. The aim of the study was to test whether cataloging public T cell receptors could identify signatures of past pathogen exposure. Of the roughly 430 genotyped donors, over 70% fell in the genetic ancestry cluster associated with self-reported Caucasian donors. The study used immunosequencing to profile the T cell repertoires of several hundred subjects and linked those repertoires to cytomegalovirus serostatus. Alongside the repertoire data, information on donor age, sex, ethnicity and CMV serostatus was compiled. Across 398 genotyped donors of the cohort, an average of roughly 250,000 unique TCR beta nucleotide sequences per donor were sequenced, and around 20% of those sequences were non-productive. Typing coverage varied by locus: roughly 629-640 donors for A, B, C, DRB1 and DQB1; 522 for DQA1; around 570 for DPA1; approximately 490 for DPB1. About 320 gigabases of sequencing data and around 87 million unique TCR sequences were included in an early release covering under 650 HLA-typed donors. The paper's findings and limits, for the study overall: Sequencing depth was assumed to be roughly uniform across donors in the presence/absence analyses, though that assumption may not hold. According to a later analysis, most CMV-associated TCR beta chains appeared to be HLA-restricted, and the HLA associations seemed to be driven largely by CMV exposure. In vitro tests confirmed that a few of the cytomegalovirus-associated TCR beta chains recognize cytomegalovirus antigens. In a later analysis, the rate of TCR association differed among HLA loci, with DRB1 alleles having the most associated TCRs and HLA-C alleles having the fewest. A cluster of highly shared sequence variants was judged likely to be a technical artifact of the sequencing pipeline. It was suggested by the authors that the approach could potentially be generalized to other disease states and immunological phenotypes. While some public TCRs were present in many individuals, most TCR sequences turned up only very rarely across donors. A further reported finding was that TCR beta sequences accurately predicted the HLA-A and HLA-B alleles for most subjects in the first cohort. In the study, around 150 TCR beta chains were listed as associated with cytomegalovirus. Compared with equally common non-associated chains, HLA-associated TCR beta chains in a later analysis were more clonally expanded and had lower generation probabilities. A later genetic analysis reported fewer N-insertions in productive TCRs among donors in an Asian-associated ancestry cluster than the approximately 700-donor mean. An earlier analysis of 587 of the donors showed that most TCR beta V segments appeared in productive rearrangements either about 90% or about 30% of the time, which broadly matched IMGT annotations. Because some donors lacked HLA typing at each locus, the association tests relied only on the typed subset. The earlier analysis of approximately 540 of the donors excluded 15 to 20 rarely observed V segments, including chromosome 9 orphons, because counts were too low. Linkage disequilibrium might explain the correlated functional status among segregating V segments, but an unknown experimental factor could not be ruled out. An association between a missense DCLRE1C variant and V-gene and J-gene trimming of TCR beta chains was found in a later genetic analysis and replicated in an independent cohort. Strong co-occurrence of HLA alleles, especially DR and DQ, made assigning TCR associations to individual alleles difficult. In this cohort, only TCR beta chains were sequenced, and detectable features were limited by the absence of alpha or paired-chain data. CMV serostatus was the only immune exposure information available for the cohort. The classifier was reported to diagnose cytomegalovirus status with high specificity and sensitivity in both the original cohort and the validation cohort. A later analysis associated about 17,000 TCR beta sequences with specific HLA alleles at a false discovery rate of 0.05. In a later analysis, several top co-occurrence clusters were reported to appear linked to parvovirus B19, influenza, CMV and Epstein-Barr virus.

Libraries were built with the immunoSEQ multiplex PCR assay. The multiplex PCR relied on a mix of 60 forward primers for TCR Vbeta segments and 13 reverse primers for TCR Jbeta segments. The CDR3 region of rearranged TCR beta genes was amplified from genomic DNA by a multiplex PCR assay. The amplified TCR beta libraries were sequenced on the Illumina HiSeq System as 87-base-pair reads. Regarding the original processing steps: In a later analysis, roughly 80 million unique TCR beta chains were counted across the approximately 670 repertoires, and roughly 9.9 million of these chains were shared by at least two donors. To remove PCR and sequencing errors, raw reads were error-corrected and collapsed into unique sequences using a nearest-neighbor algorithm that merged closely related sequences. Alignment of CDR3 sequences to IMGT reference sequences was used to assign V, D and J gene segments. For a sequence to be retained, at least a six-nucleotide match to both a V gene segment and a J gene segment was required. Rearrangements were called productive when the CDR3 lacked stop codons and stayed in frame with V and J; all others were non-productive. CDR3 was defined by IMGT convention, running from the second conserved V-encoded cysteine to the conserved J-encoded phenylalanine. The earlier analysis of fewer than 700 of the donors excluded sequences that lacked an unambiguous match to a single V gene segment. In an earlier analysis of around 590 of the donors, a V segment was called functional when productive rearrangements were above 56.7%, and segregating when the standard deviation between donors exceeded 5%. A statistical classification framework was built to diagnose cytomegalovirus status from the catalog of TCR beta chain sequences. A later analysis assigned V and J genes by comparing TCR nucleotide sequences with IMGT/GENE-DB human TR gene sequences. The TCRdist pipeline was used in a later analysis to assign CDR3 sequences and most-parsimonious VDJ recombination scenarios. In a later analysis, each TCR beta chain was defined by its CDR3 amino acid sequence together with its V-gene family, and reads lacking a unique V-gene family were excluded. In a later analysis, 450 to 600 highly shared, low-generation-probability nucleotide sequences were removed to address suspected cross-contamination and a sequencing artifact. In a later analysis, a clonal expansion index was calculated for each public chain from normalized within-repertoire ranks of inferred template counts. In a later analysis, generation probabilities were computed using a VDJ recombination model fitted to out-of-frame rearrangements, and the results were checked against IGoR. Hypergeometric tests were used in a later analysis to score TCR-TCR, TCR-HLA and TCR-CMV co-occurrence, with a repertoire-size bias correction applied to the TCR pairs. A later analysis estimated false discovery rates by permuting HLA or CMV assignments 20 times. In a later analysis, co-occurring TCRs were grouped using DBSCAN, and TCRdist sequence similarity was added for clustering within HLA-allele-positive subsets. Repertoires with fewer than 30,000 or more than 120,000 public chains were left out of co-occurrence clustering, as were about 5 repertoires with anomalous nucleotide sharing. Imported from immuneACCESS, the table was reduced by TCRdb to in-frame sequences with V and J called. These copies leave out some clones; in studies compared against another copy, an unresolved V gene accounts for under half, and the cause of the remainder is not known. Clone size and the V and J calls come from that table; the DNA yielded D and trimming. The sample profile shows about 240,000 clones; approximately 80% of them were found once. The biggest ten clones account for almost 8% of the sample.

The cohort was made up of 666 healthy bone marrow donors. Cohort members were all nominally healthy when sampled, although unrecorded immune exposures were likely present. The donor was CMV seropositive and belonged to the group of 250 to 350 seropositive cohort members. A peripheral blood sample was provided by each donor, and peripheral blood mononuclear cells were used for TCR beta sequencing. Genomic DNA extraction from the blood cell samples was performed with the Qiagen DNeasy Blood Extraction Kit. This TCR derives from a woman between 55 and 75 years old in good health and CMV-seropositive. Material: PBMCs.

The CDR3 protein sequence reads: CASRTSSGGGRGYTF. The nucleotide sequence reads TGTGCCAGCAGAACCTCCTCGGGGGGCGGACGAGGCTACACCTTC. This chain joins TRBV28 to TRBJ1-2, and the D gene may be TRBD1, 6 bases matching. Trimming costs V 6 bases and J 8 bases, and their ends lie 22 bases apart. CDR1 and CDR2 are read off the germline V gene as MDHEN and SYDVKM. Inclusive of the bounding cysteine and phenylalanine, the CDR3 is 15 residues long. The DNA shown is the 45-base CDR3, in frame from base 1.